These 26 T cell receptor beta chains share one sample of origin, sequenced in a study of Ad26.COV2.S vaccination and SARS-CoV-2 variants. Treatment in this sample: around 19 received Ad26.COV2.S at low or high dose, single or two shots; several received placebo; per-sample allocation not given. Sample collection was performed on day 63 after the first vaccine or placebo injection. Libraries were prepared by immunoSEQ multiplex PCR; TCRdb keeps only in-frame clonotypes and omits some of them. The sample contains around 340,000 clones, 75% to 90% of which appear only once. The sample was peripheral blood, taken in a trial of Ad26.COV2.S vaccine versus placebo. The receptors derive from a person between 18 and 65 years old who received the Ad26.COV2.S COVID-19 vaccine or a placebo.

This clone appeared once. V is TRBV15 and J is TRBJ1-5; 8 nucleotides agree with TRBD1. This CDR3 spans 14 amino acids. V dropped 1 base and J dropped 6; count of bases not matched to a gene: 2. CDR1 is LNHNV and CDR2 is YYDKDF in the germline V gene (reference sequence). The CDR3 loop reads CATSRGTGTQPQHF. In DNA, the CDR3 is TGTGCCACCAGCAGAGGGACAGGGACTCAGCCCCAGCATTTT.

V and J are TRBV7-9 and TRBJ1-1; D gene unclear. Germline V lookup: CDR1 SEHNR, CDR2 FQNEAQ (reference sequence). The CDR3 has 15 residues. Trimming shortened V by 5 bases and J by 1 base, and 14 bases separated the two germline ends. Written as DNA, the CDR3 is TGTGCCAGCAGCAAAATCGAGACGGGGAACACTGAAGCTTTCTTT. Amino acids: CASSKIETGNTEAFF.

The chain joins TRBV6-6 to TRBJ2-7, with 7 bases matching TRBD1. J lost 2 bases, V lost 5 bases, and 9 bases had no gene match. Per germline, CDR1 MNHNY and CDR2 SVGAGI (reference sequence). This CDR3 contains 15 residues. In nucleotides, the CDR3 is TGTGCCAGCAGTAACGAGGGACAGTCAACCTACGAGCAGTACTTC. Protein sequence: CASSNEGQSTYEQYF.

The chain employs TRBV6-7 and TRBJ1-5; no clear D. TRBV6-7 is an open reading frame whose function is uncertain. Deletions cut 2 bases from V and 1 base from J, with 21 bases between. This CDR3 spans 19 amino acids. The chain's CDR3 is CASSYHGRGGRASNQPQHF. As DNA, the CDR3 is TGTGCCAGCAGTTACCACGGCCGGGGAGGGAGGGCAAGCAATCAGCCCCAGCATTTT.

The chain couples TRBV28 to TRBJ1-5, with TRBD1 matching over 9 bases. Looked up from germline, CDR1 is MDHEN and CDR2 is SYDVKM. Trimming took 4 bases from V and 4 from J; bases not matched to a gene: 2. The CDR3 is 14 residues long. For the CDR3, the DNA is TGTGCCAGCAGTTCGGGGACAGGGAATCAGCCCCAGCATTTT. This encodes CASSSGTGNQPQHF.

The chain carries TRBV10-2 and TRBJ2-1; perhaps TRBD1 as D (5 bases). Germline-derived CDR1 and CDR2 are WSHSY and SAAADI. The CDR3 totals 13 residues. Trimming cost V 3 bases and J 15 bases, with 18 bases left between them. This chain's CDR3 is CASSDSGSVWPFF. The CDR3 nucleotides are TGCGCCAGCAGTGATTCAGGGTCGGTCTGGCCGTTCTTC.

The CDR3 loop reads CASSPLGFQETQYF. The CDR3 DNA sequence: TGTGCCAGCAGCCCATTGGGTTTCCAAGAGACCCAGTACTTC. V and J are TRBV7-2 and TRBJ2-5; no reliable D call. The germline CDR1 and CDR2 sequences are SGHTA and FQGNSA. The ends were cut back, 5 bases at V and 1 base at J, with 11 bases in the middle. The CDR3 consists of 14 residues.

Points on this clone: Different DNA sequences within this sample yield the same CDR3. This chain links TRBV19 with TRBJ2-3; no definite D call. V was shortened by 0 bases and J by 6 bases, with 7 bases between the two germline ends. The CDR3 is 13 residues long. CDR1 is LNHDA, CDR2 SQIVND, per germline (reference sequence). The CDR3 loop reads CASSIDGEDTQYF. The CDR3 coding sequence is TGTGCCAGTAGTATAGACGGAGAGGATACGCAGTATTTT.

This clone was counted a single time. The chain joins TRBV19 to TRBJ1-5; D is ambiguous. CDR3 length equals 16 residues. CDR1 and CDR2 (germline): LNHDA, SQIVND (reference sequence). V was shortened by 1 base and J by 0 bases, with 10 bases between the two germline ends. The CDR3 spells CASSIGRIYSNQPQHF. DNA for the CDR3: TGTGCCAGTAGTATAGGCAGAATTTATAGCAATCAGCCCCAGCATTTT.

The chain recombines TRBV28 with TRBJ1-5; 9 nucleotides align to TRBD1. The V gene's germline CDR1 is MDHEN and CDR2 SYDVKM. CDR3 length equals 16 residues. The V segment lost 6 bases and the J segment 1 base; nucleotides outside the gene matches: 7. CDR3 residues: CASRPTTGGSNQPQHF. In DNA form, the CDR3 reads TGTGCCAGCAGACCTACGACAGGGGGGAGCAATCAGCCCCAGCATTTT.

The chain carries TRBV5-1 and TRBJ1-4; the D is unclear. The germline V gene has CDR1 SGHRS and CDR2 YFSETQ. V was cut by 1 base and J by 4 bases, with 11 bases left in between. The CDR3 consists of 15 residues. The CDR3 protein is CASSLRAGYNEKLFF. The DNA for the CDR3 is TGCGCCAGCAGCTTGAGGGCAGGTTATAATGAAAAACTGTTTTTT.

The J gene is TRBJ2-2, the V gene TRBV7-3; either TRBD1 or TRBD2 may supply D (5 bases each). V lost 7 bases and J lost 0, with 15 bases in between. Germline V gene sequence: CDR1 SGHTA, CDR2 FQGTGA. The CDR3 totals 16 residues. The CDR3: CASTPRRETNTGELFF. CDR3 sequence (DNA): TGTGCCAGCACCCCACGCAGGGAGACGAACACCGGGGAGCTGTTTTTT.

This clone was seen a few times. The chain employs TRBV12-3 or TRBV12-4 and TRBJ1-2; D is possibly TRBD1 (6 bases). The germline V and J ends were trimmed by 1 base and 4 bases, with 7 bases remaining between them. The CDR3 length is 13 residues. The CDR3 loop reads CASSLGDTYGYTF. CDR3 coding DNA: TGTGCCAGCAGTTTAGGGGACACCTATGGCTACACCTTC.

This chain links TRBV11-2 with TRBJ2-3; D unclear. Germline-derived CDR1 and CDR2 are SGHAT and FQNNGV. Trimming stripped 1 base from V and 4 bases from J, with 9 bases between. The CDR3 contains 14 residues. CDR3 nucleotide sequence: TGTGCCAGCAGCTTAGGGACGGCGCCAGATACGCAGTATTTT. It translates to CASSLGTAPDTQYF.

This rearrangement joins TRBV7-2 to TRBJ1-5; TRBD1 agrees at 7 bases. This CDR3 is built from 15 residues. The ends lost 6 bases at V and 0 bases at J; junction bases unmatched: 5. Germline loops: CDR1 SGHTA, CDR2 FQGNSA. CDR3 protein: CASSPDRISNQPQHF. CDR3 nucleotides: TGTGCCAGCAGTCCGGACAGGATTAGCAATCAGCCCCAGCATTTT.

The CDR3 nucleotides read TGCAGCGTGTGGGACGGAACCTACGAGCAGTACTTC. Its translation: CSVWDGTYEQYF. The chain combines TRBV29-1 with TRBJ2-7, with D possibly being TRBD1 or TRBD2 (5 bases each). V lost 6 bases, J lost 2 bases, and 11 bases lay in between. The germline V gene encodes CDR1 SQVTM and CDR2 ANQGSEA. This CDR3 has 12 amino acids.

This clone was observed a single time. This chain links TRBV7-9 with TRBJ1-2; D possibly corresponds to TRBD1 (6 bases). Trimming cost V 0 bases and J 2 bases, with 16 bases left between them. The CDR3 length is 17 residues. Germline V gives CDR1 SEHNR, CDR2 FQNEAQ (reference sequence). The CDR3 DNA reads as TGTGCCAGCAGCTTAGCGCTCCACAGGGAGGGCAACTATGGCTACACCTTC. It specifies CASSLALHREGNYGYTF.

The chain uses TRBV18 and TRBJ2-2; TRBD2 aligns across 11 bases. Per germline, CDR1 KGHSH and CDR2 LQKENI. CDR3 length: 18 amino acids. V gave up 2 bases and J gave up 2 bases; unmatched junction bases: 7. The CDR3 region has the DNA TGTGCCAGCTCACCAGGGGCACTAGCGGGAGTTAACACCGGGGAGCTGTTTTTT. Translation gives CASSPGALAGVNTGELFF.

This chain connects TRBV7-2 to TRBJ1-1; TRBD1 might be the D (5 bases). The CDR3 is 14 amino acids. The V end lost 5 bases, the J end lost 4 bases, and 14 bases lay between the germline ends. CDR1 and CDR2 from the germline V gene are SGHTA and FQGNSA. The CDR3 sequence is CASSQTRVITEAFF. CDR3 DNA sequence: TGTGCCAGCAGCCAAACCAGGGTGATCACTGAAGCTTTCTTT.

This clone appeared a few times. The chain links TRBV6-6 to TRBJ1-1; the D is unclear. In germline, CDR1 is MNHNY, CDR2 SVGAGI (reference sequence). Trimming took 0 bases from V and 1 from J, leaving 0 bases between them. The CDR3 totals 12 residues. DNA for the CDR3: TGTGCCAGCAGTTACTCGAACACTGAAGCTTTCTTT. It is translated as CASSYSNTEAFF.

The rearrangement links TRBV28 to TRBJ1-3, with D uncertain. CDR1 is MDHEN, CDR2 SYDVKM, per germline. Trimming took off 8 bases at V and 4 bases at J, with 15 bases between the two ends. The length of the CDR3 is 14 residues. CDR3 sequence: CASHARPSGNTIYF. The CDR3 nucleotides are TGTGCCAGCCATGCGCGGCCATCCGGAAACACCATATATTTT. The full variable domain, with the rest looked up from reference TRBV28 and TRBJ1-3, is DVKVTQSSRYLVKRTGEKVFLECVQDMDHENMFWYRQDPGLGLRLIYFSYDVKMKEKGDIPEGYSVSREKKERFSLILESASTNQTSMYLCASHARPSGNTIYFGEGSWLTVV.

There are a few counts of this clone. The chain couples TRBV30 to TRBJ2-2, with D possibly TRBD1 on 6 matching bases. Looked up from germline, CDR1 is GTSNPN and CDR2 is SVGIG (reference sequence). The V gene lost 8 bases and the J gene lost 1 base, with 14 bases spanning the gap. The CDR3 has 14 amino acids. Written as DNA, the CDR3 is TGTGCCGCAACCAGGGGATTGAACACCGGGGAGCTGTTTTTT. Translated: CAATRGLNTGELFF.

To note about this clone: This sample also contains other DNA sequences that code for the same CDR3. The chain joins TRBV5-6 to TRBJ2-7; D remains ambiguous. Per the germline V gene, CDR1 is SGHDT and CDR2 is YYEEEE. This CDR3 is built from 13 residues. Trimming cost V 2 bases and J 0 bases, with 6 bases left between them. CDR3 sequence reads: CASSLGSSYEQYF. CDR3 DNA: TGTGCCAGCAGCTTAGGCAGCTCCTACGAGCAGTACTTC.

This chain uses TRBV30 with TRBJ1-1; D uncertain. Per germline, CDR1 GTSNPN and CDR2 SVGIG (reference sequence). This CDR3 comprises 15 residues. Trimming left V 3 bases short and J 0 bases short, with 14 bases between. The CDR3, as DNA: TGTGCCTGGAGACTTTCGAGGTTGTTGAACACTGAAGCTTTCTTT. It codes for CAWRLSRLLNTEAFF.

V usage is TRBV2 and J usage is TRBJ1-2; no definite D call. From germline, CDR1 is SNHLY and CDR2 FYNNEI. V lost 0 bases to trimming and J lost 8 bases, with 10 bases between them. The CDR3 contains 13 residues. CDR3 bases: TGTGCCAGCAGTGAAGCGAGCGCTCAAGGCTACACCTTC. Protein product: CASSEASAQGYTF.

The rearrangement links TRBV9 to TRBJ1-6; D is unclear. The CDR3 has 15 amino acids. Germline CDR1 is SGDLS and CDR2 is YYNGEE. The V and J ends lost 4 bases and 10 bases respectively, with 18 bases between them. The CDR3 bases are TGTGCCAGCAGCTCAACCAGTGGGCCCGGGTCACCCCTCCACTTT. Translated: CASSSTSGPGSPLHF.